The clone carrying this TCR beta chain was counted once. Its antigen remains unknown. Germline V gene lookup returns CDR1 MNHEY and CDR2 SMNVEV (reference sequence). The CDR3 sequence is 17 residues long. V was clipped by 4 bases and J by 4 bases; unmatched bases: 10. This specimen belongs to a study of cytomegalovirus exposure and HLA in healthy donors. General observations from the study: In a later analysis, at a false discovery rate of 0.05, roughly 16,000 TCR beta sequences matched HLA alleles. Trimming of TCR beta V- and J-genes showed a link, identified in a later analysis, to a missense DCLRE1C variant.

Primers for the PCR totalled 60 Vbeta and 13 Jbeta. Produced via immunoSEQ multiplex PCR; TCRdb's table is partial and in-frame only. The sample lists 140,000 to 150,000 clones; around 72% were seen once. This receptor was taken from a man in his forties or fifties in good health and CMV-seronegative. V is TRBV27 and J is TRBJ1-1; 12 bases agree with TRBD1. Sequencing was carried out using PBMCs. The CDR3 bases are TGTGCCAGCAGTTCAGGGACAGGGGGCAGGAGAAGCACTGAAGCTTTCTTT. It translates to CASSSGTGGRRSTEAFF.